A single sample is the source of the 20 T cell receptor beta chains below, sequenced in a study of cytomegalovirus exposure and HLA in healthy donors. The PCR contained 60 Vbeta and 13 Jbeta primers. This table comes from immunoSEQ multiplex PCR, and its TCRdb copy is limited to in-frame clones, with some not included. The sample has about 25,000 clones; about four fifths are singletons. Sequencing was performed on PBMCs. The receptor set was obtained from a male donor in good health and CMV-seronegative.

The CDR3 spells CASSFAGGTGGDGYTF. CDR3 nucleotide sequence: TGTGCCAGCAGTTTCGCAGGGGGGACAGGGGGGGATGGCTACACCTTC. This chain uses TRBV28 with TRBJ1-2; the match to TRBD1 covers 11 bases. The CDR3 spans 16 residues. Trimming took 3 bases from V and 6 from J; bases not matched to a gene: 9. Germline assignment: CDR1 MDHEN and CDR2 SYDVKM.

The CDR3 sequence: CASSLRSRDSFRSYEQYF. The CDR3, as DNA: TGCGCCAGCAGCCTGCGAAGCCGGGACAGTTTCCGCTCCTACGAGCAGTACTTC. The chain carries TRBV5-1 and TRBJ2-7, with 7 bases identical to TRBD1. Germline CDR1 is SGHRS and CDR2 is YFSETQ. The CDR3 consists of 18 residues. V shed 4 bases, J shed 0 bases, and the junction held 16 bases outside the gene matches.

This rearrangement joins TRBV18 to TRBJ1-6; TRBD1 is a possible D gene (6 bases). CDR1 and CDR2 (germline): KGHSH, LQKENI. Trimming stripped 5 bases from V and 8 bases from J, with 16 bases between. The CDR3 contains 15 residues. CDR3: CASSRYRDLDSPLHF. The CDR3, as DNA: TGTGCCAGCTCAAGGTACAGGGATTTGGATTCACCCCTCCACTTT. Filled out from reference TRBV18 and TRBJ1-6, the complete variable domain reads NAGVMQNPRHLVRRRGQEARLRCSPMKGHSHVYWYRQLPEEGLKFMVYLQKENIIDESGMPKERFSAEFPKEGPSILRIQQVVRGDSAAYFCASSRYRDLDSPLHFGNGTRLTVT.

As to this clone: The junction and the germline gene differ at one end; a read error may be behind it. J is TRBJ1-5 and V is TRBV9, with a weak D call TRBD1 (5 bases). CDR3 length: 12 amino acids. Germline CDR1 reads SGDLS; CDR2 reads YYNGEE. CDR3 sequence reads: CASTTGNRPQHF. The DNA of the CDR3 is TGTGCCAGCACCACAGGCAATCGGCCCCAGCATTTT.

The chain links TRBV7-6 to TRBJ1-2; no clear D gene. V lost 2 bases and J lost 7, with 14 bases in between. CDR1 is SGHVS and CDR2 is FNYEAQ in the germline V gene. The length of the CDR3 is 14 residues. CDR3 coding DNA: TGTGCCAGCAGCTTAACAGCTCAGGCCTCTGGCTACACCTTC. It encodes CASSLTAQASGYTF.

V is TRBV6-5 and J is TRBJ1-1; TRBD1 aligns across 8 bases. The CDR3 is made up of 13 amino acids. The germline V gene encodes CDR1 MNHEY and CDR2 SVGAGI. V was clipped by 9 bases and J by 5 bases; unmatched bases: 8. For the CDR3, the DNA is TGTGCCAGTAGAACAGGGGGAAGGACTGAAGCTTTCTTT. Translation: CASRTGGRTEAFF.

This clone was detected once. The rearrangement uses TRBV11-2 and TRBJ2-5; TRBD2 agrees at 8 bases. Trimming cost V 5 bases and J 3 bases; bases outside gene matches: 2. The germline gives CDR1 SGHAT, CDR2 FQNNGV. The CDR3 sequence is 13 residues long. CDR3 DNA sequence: TGTGCCAGCAGCCTTAGCGGGGAAGAGACCCAGTACTTC. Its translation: CASSLSGEETQYF.

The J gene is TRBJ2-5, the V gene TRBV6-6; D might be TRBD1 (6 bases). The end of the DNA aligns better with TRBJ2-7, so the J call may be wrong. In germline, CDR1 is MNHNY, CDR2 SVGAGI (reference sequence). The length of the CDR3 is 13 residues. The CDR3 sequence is CASSYGGPYEQYF. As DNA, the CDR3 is TGTGCCAGCAGTTACGGGGGCCCCTACGAGCAGTACTTC.

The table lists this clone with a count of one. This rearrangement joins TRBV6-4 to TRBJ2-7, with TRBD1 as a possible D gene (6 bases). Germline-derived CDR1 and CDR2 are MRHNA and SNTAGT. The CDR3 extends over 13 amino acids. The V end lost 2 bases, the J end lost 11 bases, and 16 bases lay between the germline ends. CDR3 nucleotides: TGTGCCAGCAGTGACCAGTGGCAGGGGATAAAGTACTTC. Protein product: CASSDQWQGIKYF.

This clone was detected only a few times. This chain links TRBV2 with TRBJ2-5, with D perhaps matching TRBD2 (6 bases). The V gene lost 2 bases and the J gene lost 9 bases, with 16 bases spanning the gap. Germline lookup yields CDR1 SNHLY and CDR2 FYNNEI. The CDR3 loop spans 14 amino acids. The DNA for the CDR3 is TGTGCCAGCAGTGAATCCTCGCGGGGCGGGGCCCAGTACTTC. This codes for CASSESSRGGAQYF.

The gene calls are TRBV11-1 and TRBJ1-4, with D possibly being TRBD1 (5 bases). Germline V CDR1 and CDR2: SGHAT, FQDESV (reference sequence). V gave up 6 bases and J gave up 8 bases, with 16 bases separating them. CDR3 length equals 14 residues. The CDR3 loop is CASRGAGNAEKLFF. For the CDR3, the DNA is TGTGCCAGCAGAGGGGCAGGCAACGCAGAAAAACTGTTTTTT.

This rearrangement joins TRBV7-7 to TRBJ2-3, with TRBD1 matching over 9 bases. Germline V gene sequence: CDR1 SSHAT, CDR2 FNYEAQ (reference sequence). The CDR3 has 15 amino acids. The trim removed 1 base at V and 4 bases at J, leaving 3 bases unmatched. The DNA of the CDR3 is TGTGCCAGCAGCTTAGGGGACAGGGTGGCAGATACGCAGTATTTT. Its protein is CASSLGDRVADTQYF.

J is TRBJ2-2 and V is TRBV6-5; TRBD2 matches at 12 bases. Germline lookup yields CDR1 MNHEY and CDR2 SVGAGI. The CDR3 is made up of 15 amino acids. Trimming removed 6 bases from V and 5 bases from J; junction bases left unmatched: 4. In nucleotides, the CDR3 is TGTGCCAGCAGCCTCGGACTAGCGGGGACCGGGGAGCTGTTTTTT. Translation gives CASSLGLAGTGELFF.

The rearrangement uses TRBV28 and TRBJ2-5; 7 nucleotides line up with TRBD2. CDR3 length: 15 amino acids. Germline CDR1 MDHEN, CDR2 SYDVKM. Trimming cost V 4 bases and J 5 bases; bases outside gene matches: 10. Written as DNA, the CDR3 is TGTGCCAGCAGTTCACCACAATACGGGGGGGAGACCCAGTACTTC. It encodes CASSSPQYGGETQYF.

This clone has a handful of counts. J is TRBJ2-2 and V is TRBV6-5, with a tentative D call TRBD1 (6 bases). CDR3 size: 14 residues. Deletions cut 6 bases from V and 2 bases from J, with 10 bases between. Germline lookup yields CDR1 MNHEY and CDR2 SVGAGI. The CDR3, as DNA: TGTGCCAGCAGCCGGGACACCAACACCGGGGAGCTGTTTTTT. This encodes CASSRDTNTGELFF.

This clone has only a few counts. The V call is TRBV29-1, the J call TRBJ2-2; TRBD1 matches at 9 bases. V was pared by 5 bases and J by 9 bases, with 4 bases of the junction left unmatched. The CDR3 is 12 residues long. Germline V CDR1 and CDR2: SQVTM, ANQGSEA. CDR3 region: CSVRTGERELFF. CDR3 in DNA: TGCAGCGTTAGGACAGGGGAAAGGGAGCTGTTTTTT.

This CDR3 reads CASSVTGGGLETQYF. The CDR3 bases are TGTGCCAGCAGTGTTACAGGGGGTGGGTTAGAGACCCAGTACTTC. The chain joins TRBV6-1 to TRBJ2-5; 8 bases match TRBD1. The germline V gene encodes CDR1 MNHNS and CDR2 SASEGT. The V gene end was trimmed by 4 bases and the J gene end by 4 bases; junction bases not matched to a gene: 8. CDR3 size: 15 residues.

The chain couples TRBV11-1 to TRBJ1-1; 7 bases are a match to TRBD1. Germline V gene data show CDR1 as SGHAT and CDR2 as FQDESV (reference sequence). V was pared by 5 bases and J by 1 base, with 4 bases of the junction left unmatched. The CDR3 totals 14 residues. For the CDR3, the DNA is TGTGCCAGCAGCCTGGGACAGAAGAACACTGAAGCTTTCTTT. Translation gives CASSLGQKNTEAFF.

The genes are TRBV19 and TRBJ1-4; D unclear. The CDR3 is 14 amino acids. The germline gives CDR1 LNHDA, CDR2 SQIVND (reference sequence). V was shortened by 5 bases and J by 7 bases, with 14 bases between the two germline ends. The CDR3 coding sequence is TGTGCCAGTAGTCGAGGCCACGTCGGTGAAAAACTGTTTTTT. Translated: CASSRGHVGEKLFF.

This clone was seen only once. The CDR3 is CASSQDWAGGSTGELFF. The DNA of the CDR3 is TGCGCCAGCAGCCAAGATTGGGCGGGGGGAAGCACCGGGGAGCTGTTTTTT. The rearrangement uses TRBV4-3 and TRBJ2-2; the match to TRBD2 covers 8 bases. Germline V lookup: CDR1 LGHNA, CDR2 YSLEER. J lost 4 bases, V lost 0 bases, and 7 bases had no gene match. The CDR3 totals 17 residues.